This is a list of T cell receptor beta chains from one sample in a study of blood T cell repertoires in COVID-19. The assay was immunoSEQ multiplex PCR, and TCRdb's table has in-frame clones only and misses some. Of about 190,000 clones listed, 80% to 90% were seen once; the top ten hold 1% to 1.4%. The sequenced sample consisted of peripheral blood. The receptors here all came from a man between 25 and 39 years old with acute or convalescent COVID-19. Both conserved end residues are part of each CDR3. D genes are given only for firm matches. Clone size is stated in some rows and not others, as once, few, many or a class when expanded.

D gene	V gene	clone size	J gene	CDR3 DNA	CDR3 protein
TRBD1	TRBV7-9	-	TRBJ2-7	TGTGCCAGCAGCAAAGGGGACAGGACTTTCTCCTACGAGCAGTACTTC	CASSKGDRTFSYEQYF
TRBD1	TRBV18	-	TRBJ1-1	TGTGCCAGCTCACTGGGGACAGCTAAGTTAGAAGCTTTCTTT	CASSLGTAKLEAFF
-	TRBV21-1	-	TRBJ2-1	TGTGCCAGCAGCAAAGGCGAAGGGGAGGGGGGCTCCTACAATGAGCAGTTCTTC	CASSKGEGEGGSYNEQFF
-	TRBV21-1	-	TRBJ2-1	TGTGCCAGCAGCAATACGGGAGCAGACGTCGATGAGCAGTTCTTC	CASSNTGADVDEQFF
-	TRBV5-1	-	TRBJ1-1	TGCGCCAGCAGCTCGGGACTCCAGAACACTGAAGCTTTCTTT	CASSSGLQNTEAFF
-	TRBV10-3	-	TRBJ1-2	TGTGCCATCAGCCCCCCGATCAGGGGCTATGGCTACACCTTC	CAISPPIRGYGYTF
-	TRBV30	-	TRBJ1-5	TGTGCCTGGAGTGCAGAACAAGTATTCAATCAGCCCCAGCATTTT	CAWSAEQVFNQPQHF
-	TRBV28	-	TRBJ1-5	TGTGCCAGCAGTTTAGGGAGAAATCAGCCCCAGCATTTT	CASSLGRNQPQHF
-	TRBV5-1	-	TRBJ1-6	TGCGCCAGCAGCTTGGAAGGGAGGACCTATAATTCACCCCTCCACTTT	CASSLEGRTYNSPLHF
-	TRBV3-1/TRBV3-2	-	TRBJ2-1	TGTGCCAGCAGCCAAGAGGCAAACGGCGGTTTGGAGCAGTTCTTC	CASSQEANGGLEQFF
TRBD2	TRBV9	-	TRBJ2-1	TGTGCCAGCAGCGTAGCGGGAGGGGGGACAATCAACAATGAGCAGTTCTTC	CASSVAGGGTINNEQFF
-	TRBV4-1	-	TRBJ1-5	TGCGCCAGCAGTCAAGGACATCAGGGTAGCAATCAGCCCCAGCATTTT	CASSQGHQGSNQPQHF
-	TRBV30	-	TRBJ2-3	TGTGCCTGGAACGGCGGGCTCCGCACAGATACGCAGTATTTT	CAWNGGLRTDTQYF
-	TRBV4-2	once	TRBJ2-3	TGTGCCAGCAGGGAGGGACGAGAAGAGTCAGATACGCAGTATTTT	CASREGREESDTQYF
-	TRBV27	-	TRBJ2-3	TGTGCCAGCAAGGGCCCGGGGACATATACGCAGTATTTT	CASKGPGTYTQYF
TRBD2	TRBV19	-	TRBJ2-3	TGTGCCAGTAGTATAGCCCTAGCGGGGGACACGCAGTATTTT	CASSIALAGDTQYF
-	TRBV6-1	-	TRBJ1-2	TGTGCCAGCAGTGAAGCGTTCACTGCTACTAACTATGGCTACACCTTC	CASSEAFTATNYGYTF
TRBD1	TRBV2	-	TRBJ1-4	TGTGCCACCAAGGGGACAGGCGGAGAAAAACTGTTTTTT	CATKGTGGEKLFF
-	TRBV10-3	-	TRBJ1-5	TGTGCCACCGCTCCTTCGGGGGGGAATCAGCCCCAGCATTTT	CATAPSGGNQPQHF
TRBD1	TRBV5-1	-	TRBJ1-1	TGCGCCAGCAGCTTGGACAGGGGCAACACTGAAGCTTTCTTT	CASSLDRGNTEAFF
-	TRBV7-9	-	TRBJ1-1	TGTGCCAGCAGCTCTCCCGGCGTTCGCAGGATGAACACTGAAGCTTTCTTT	CASSSPGVRRMNTEAFF
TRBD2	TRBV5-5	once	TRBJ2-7	TGTGCCAGCAGCTTGACTAGCGGGAGCTCCTACGAGCAGTACTTC	CASSLTSGSSYEQYF
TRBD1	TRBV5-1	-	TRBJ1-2	TGCGCCAGCAGCTTGCTCGGGACAGGGGGCCGACTTAACTATGGCTACACCTTC	CASSLLGTGGRLNYGYTF
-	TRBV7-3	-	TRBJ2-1	TGTGCCAGCAGCTTAATGACTGTTAATGAGCAGTTCTTC	CASSLMTVNEQFF